Presented here are 5 T cell receptor beta chains from one specimen sequenced in a study of cytomegalovirus exposure and HLA in healthy donors. The PCR was carried out with 60 Vbeta primers and 13 Jbeta primers. TCRdb's table, derived via immunoSEQ multiplex PCR, lists solely in-frame clones and lacks some. The sample consists of 95,000 to 130,000 clones, 79% of them appearing once. Material: PBMCs. These receptors all come from a man aged 30 to 45 in good health and CMV-seropositive.

J is TRBJ2-1 and V is TRBV28, with 14 bases aligning to TRBD2. J was trimmed by 1 base and V by 8 bases; bases with no gene match: 1. The germline V gene encodes CDR1 MDHEN and CDR2 SYDVKM. The CDR3 runs 15 residues. The CDR3 sequence: CASGLAGGSYNEQFF. The DNA of the CDR3 is TGTGCCAGCGGACTAGCGGGAGGTTCCTACAATGAGCAGTTCTTC. The variable domain in full, with the rest retrieved from reference TRBV28 and TRBJ2-1, is DVKVTQSSRYLVKRTGEKVFLECVQDMDHENMFWYRQDPGLGLRLIYFSYDVKMKEKGDIPEGYSVSREKKERFSLILESASTNQTSMYLCASGLAGGSYNEQFFGPGTRLTVL.

The rearrangement joins TRBV9 to TRBJ2-1; TRBD2 agrees at 8 bases. The CDR3 runs 19 residues. Per germline, CDR1 SGDLS and CDR2 YYNGEE. Germline trimming cut 0 bases from V and 4 bases from J; bases unmatched to any gene: 15. The CDR3 DNA reads as TGTGCCAGCAGCGTAGGAGGGTGGAGCGGGGGCGCTTTGTACAATGAGCAGTTCTTC. This gives the protein CASSVGGWSGGALYNEQFF.

A single count supports this clone. The chain uses TRBV5-5 and TRBJ2-7, with 8 nucleotides matching TRBD1. Germline V gene data show CDR1 as SGHKS and CDR2 as YYEKEE (reference sequence). Unmatched junction bases numbered 9, after V lost 4 bases and J lost 3 bases. This CDR3 spans 15 amino acids. CDR3 sequence reads: CASSITGTGVYEQYF. The CDR3, as DNA: TGTGCCAGCAGCATCACCGGGACAGGAGTCTACGAGCAGTACTTC.

The V and J genes are TRBV19 and TRBJ2-2; a weak D match, TRBD2 (5 bases). Per germline, CDR1 LNHDA and CDR2 SQIVND (reference sequence). Trimming took 7 bases from V and 1 from J, leaving 13 bases between them. The CDR3 is made up of 15 amino acids. As DNA, the CDR3 is TGTGCCAGTACCTCTCTCGGACTGAACACCGGGGAGCTGTTTTTT. Translating gives CASTSLGLNTGELFF.

The V and J genes are TRBV9 and TRBJ2-7; perhaps TRBD2 as D (5 bases). CDR1 and CDR2 (germline): SGDLS, YYNGEE. Trimming stripped 2 bases from V and 4 bases from J, with 16 bases between. CDR3 size: 15 residues. The CDR3 DNA reads as TGTGCCAGCAGCGTTAGACACCGGAGGATTTACGAGCAGTACTTC. This gives the protein CASSVRHRRIYEQYF.